What follows describes a single T cell receptor (beta chain). The ends lost 8 bases at V and 2 bases at J; junction bases unmatched: 14. Germline V lookup: CDR1 MDHEN, CDR2 SYDVKM. The CDR3 is 16 residues long. This entry belongs to a study of control samples from healthy donors and cancer patients. TCRdb keeps only in-frame clones here, not all; method: immunoSEQ multiplex PCR. Altogether around 94,000 clones are present, under 95% being singletons, with the ten largest covering less than 2.5%. Sequenced sample: blood. This chain links TRBV28 with TRBJ2-5; the match to TRBD2 covers 7 bases. The sequence came from a woman between 18 and 29 years old in good health. CDR3 DNA sequence: TGTGCCAGCGCAGGCCAGTTTATCGGGGGGCAAGAGACCCAGTACTTC. Amino acids: CASAGQFIGGQETQYF.